The rows below give T cell receptor beta chains drawn from one sample of a study of cytomegalovirus exposure and HLA in healthy donors. Method: immunoSEQ multiplex PCR; TCRdb's copy keeps in-frame clones and lacks some. This sample's table has about 52,000 clones. The sequenced sample consisted of PBMCs. The receptors come from a woman aged 55-75 years in good health and CMV-seropositive. Each CDR3 is given with its conserved first and last residue. A D gene is named only where the DNA matches it firmly.

j_gene: TRBJ2-7; d_gene: NA; v_gene: TRBV11-2; CDR3nt: TGTGCCAGCAGCTTAGACCCATCGGGGAGCTCCTACGAGCAGTACTTC; CDR3aa: CASSLDPSGSSYEQYF
j_gene: TRBJ1-5; d_gene: TRBD1; v_gene: TRBV6-1; CDR3nt: TGTGCCAGCAGTGTAACACAGGGGGCTGGACAGCCCCAGCATTTT; CDR3aa: CASSVTQGAGQPQHF
j_gene: TRBJ2-1; d_gene: NA; v_gene: TRBV19; CDR3nt: TGTGCCAGTAAGGAGGGGGGGGGCTGGGCTAATGAGCAGTTCTTC; CDR3aa: CASKEGGGWANEQFF
j_gene: TRBJ2-5; d_gene: TRBD2; v_gene: TRBV19; CDR3nt: TGTGCCAGTAGTATAGTTAGCGGGGGAATCGGGGGGACCCAGTACTTC; CDR3aa: CASSIVSGGIGGTQYF
j_gene: TRBJ2-2; d_gene: TRBD1; v_gene: TRBV18; CDR3nt: TGTGCCAGCTCACCACCAGGGGGCGACACCGGGGAGCTGTTTTTT; CDR3aa: CASSPPGGDTGELFF
j_gene: TRBJ2-7; d_gene: NA; v_gene: TRBV15; CDR3nt: TGTGCCACCAGCGGTGCAGTAGGACAGCCCGTTGAGCAGTACTTC; CDR3aa: CATSGAVGQPVEQYF
j_gene: TRBJ1-6; d_gene: TRBD1; v_gene: TRBV5-1; CDR3nt: TGCGCCAGCAGCCCTGGACAGGGGATCAATTCACCCCTCCACTTT; CDR3aa: CASSPGQGINSPLHF
j_gene: TRBJ2-7; d_gene: TRBD1; v_gene: TRBV15; CDR3nt: TGTGCCACCAGCACCCCTCGACAGGGTAGGGACGAGCAGTACTTC; CDR3aa: CATSTPRQGRDEQYF
j_gene: TRBJ2-5; d_gene: NA; v_gene: TRBV29-1; CDR3nt: TGCAGCGTTGTTCCGGGGCAAGAGACCCAGTACTTC; CDR3aa: CSVVPGQETQYF
j_gene: TRBJ2-7; d_gene: NA; v_gene: TRBV6-1; CDR3nt: TGTGCCAGCAGTGAAGCGTCACGCGGGGCCTACGAGCAGTACTTC; CDR3aa: CASSEASRGAYEQYF
j_gene: TRBJ2-7; d_gene: NA; v_gene: TRBV4-3; CDR3nt: TGCGCCAGCAGCCAAGATAGGGGACTCAGCTCCTACGAGCAGTACTTC; CDR3aa: CASSQDRGLSSYEQYF
j_gene: TRBJ2-5; d_gene: NA; v_gene: TRBV4-1; CDR3nt: TGCGCCAGCAGCCAAGAGCAAAGGGGAGAGACCCAGTACTTC; CDR3aa: CASSQEQRGETQYF
j_gene: TRBJ1-2; d_gene: NA; v_gene: TRBV5-4; CDR3nt: TGTGCCAGCAGCCCTGGTAGTCCCTATGGCTACACCTTC; CDR3aa: CASSPGSPYGYTF
j_gene: TRBJ2-1; d_gene: TRBD1; v_gene: TRBV11-2; CDR3nt: TGTGCCAGCAGCCCACGGATGGGACAGGGGGGGATCAATGAGCAGTTCTTC; CDR3aa: CASSPRMGQGGINEQFF
j_gene: TRBJ2-7; d_gene: TRBD1; v_gene: TRBV5-1; CDR3nt: TGCGCCAGCAGCTCCGGACAGGCTACCTCCTACGAGCAGTACTTC; CDR3aa: CASSSGQATSYEQYF
j_gene: TRBJ2-2; d_gene: NA; v_gene: TRBV5-1; CDR3nt: TGCGCCAGCAGCTTGGCCGGGGTCCTACTCGCCGGGGAGCTGTTTTTT; CDR3aa: CASSLAGVLLAGELFF